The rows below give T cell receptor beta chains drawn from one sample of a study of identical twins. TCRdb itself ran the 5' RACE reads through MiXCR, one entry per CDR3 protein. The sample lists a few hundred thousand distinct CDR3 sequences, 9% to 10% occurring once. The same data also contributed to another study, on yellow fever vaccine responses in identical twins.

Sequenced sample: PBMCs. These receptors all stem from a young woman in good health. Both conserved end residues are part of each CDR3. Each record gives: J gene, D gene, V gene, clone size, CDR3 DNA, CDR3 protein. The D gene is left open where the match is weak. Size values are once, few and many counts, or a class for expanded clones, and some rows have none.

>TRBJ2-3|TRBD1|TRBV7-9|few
TGTGCCAGCAGCTCAAGGGACAGTTACACAGATACGCAGTATTTT
CASSSRDSYTDTQYF
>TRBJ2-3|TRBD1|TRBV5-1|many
TGCGCCAGCAGCTTCCAGGGGGACACGCAGTATTTT
CASSFQGDTQYF
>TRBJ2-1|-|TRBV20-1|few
TGCAGTGCTAGAGCACGGACTACATACAATGAGCAGTTCTTC
CSARARTTYNEQFF
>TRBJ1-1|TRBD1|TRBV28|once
TGTGCCAGCATCTACAGGGGAAACACTGAAGCTTTCTTT
CASIYRGNTEAFF
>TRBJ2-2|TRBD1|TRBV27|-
TGTGCCAGCAGTTTAACCCGGACAGGGGGCACCGGGGAGCTGTTTTTT
CASSLTRTGGTGELFF
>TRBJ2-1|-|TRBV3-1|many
TGTGCCAGCAGCCACCCGACTAGCTCCTACAATGAGCAGTTCTTC
CASSHPTSSYNEQFF
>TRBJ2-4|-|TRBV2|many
TGTGCCAGCAGTGAAGAAGACAGGCTAAACATTCAGTACTTC
CASSEEDRLNIQYF
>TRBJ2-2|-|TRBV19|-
TGTGCCAGTAGTATTACACCGTTGAACACCGGGGAGCTGTTTTTT
CASSITPLNTGELFF
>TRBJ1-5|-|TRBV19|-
TGTGCCAGTAGTCAAACGGGGGACTCGACAGCACAGCCCCAGCATTTT
CASSQTGDSTAQPQHF
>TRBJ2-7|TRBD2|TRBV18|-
TGTGCCAGCTCACCACTGCGGGAGGGGCCCGAGCAGTACTTC
CASSPLREGPEQYF
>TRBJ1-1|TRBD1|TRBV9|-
TGTGCCAGCAGCGTCGACCCAACAGGGGACACTGAAGCTTTCTTT
CASSVDPTGDTEAFF
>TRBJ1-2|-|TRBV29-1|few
TGCAGCGTTGGTTCTGGACAAACCCCCAACTATGGCTACACCTTC
CSVGSGQTPNYGYTF
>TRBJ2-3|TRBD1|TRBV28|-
TGTGCCAGCACCGACGGTAGGGGACAGGGGGCAACCGATACGCAGTATTTT
CASTDGRGQGATDTQYF
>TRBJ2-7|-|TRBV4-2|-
TGTGCCAGCAGCCAAGCTGCAGCGGGCGGTTACGAGCAGTACTTC
CASSQAAAGGYEQYF
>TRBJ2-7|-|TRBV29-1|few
TGCAGCGTTAGGGGGAACGGACCCTACGAGCAGTACTTC
CSVRGNGPYEQYF
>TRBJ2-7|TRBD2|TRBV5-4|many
TGTGCCAGCAGCCTGACGGGACTAGCGCCCTCCTACGAGCAGTACTTC
CASSLTGLAPSYEQYF
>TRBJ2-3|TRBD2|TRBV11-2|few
TGTGCCAGCAGCTTAGTTCAGCCTAGCGGGAGGGCAGATACGCAGTATTTT
CASSLVQPSGRADTQYF
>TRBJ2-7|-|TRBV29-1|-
TGCAGCGTTCGCTTTTACTCCTACGAGCAGTACTTC
CSVRFYSYEQYF
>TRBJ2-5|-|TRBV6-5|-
TGTGCCAGCAGTTATAGCGGCATCCAAGAGACCCAGTACTTC
CASSYSGIQETQYF
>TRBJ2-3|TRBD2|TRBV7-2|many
TGTGCCAGCAGCTTATCTAGCGGGGGTCGAGATACGCAGTATTTT
CASSLSSGGRDTQYF
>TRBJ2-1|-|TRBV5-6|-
TGTGCCAGCAGCTTGGTCGAAACAGTGTTCGAGCAGTTCTTC
CASSLVETVFEQFF
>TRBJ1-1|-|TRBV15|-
TGTGCCACCAGCACCCCCCTAATAACAGGGGCTTTCTTT
CATSTPLITGAFF
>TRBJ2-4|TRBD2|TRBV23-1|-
TGCGCCAGCAGTCATAAAGCGGGAGTAGCCAAAAACATTCAGTACTTC
CASSHKAGVAKNIQYF
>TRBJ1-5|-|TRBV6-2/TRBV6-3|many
TGTGCCAGCATGCGAGGGAATCAGCCCCAGCATTTT
CASMRGNQPQHF
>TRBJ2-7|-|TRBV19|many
TGTGCCAGTAGTCCCCGTGGGGGTGGGGGCATCTACGAGCAGTACTTC
CASSPRGGGGIYEQYF
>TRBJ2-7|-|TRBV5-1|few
TGCGCCAGTAGACAGGAGGAGAATTTCGAGCAGTACTTC
CASRQEENFEQYF
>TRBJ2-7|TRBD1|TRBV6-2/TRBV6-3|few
TGTGCCAGCAGCCCACCCACACAGGGGGTTGCCTACGAGCAGTACTTC
CASSPPTQGVAYEQYF
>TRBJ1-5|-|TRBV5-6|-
TGTGCCAGCAGCTTGGAACGGGGCAGGTACAATCAGCCCCAGCATTTT
CASSLERGRYNQPQHF
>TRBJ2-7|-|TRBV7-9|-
TGTGCCAGCAGCTTATACGTTGACAGAGGCTACGAGCAGTACTTC
CASSLYVDRGYEQYF
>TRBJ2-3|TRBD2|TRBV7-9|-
TGTGCCAGCAGCGACGGAGGCGGGAGGGCCGAAGATACGCAGTATTTT
CASSDGGGRAEDTQYF
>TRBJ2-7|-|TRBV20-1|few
TGCAGTGCTAGAGATCCGAGTCGTTCCCTCAGCTCCTACGAGCAGTACTTC
CSARDPSRSLSSYEQYF
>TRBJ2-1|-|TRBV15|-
TGTGCCACCAGCAGAGATCAGGGACGAAATGAGCAGTTCTTC
CATSRDQGRNEQFF
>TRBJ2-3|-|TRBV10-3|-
TGTGCCATCAGTGATACCCTAACAAATCCAGATACGCAGTATTTT
CAISDTLTNPDTQYF
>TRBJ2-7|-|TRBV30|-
TGTGCCTGGAGTTCGGGGGACCCTTACGAGCAGTACTTC
CAWSSGDPYEQYF
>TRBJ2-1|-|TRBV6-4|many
TGTGCCAGCAGACATCAGGGATCCAATGAGCAGTTCTTC
CASRHQGSNEQFF
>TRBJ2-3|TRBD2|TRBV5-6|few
TGTGCCAGCAGCCGGCGGCTAGCGGGGGGCAAAGATACGCAGTATTTT
CASSRRLAGGKDTQYF
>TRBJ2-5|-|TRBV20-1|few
TGCTCCCACCTTAGGGGGGTGGGGGAGACCCAGTACTTC
CSHLRGVGETQYF
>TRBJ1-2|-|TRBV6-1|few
TGTGCCAGCATAGGGGGGACTGGGGGCGGCTACACCTTC
CASIGGTGGGYTF